This T cell receptor beta chain was sequenced in a study of T cells after somatic rescue of genetic block. Some clones are missing from TCRdb's copy, which holds only in-frame ones; the method was immunoSEQ multiplex PCR. The sample has around 100,000 clones; 80% to 95% are singletons. The CDR3 runs to 16 residues. Germline loops: CDR1 MNHNS, CDR2 SASEGT. With 1 base removed from V and 5 bases from J, the gap between germline ends came to 17 bases. The source is a woman aged 18-29 years. The V and J genes are TRBV6-1 and TRBJ1-2; D gene ambiguous. The specimen was peripheral blood mononuclear cells (PBMCs). CDR3 amino acids: CASSEEKTALGYGYTF. The CDR3 DNA follows: TGTGCCAGCAGTGAAGAGAAAACGGCACTAGGGTATGGCTACACCTTC.